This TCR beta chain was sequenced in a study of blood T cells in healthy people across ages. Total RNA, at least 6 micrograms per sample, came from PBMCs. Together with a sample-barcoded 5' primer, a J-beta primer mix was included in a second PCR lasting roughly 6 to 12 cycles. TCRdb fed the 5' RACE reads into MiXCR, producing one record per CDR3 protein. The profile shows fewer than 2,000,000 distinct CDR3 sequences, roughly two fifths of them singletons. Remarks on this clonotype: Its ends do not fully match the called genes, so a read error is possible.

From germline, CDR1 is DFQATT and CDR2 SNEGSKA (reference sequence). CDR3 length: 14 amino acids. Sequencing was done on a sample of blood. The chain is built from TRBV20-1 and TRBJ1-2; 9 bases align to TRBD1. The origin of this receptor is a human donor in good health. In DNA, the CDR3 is TGCAGTGCTAGAGGTGTCGGACAGGGGTACGGCTGCACCTTC. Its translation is CSARGVGQGYGCTF.